Listed below are T cell receptor beta chains from one sample, sequenced in a study of T cell changes during pregnancy in multiple sclerosis. Generated by immunoSEQ multiplex PCR, the TCRdb table keeps only in-frame clones and is missing some. This sample carries under 20,000 clones, approximately 90% of them seen once, and the ten largest clones take about 7.5%. This sample comprised CD8+ T cells from peripheral blood mononuclear cells, obtained in the second trimester of pregnancy. The receptors stem from a female donor in good health, enrolled as a control in a pregnancy study. The CDR3 runs from the conserved cysteine through the conserved F or W. D genes are given only for firm matches. A row's size may be missing; if present it is once, few, many or a size class.

d_gene	abundance	len	j_gene	v_gene	CDR3nt	CDR3aa
NA	NA	15	TRBJ2-1	TRBV13	TGTGCCAGCAGCTTAAGCGAAAGCTCCTACAATGAGCAGTTCTTC	CASSLSESSYNEQFF
NA	NA	13	TRBJ1-1	TRBV28	TGTGCCAGCAGTTTGAAAGGGGGCACTGAAGCTTTCTTT	CASSLKGGTEAFF
NA	NA	13	TRBJ2-7	TRBV7-9	TGTGCCAGCAGCCCCGCGGGCTTCTACGAGCAGTACTTC	CASSPAGFYEQYF
NA	NA	15	TRBJ2-1	TRBV7-6	TGTGCCAGCAGCACCCAAGGGGTGGAAAGATATGAGCAGTTCTTC	CASSTQGVERYEQFF
NA	NA	16	TRBJ2-2	TRBV27	TGTGCCAGCCAGGATGGACTGCGAACGAACACCGGGGAGCTGTTTTTT	CASQDGLRTNTGELFF
TRBD2	once	17	TRBJ2-1	TRBV7-9	TGTGCCAGCAGCTTGGGACAGTTACTAGCGGGGTCCCCCTTGGGCATCTTC	CASSLGQLLAGSPLGIF
TRBD1	NA	15	TRBJ1-1	TRBV9	TGTGCCAGCAGCCCCGTGGGACAGGGGGCGAGAGAAGCTTTCTTT	CASSPVGQGAREAFF
NA	NA	14	TRBJ1-4	TRBV30	TGTGCCTGGTCATCAGGGCAGGCGGATGAAAAACTGTTTTTT	CAWSSGQADEKLFF
NA	few	14	TRBJ1-3	TRBV7-9	TGTGCCAGCAGCTTAACGGACGGCGGGCACACCATATATTTT	CASSLTDGGHTIYF
TRBD2	NA	13	TRBJ2-1	TRBV13	TGTGCCAGCAGCATAGGACTAGCGGGAGTGCAGTTCTTC	CASSIGLAGVQFF
TRBD1	NA	16	TRBJ1-2	TRBV10-3	TGTGCCATCAGTGAGCCGGACAGGGATTGGCTCTATGGCTACACCTTC	CAISEPDRDWLYGYTF
TRBD1	NA	22	TRBJ2-6	TRBV19	TGTGCCAGTAGTATAGATTCTACACAGGGACAGCGGAGTTACTCTGGGGCCAACGTCCTGACTTTC	CASSIDSTQGQRSYSGANVLTF
NA	once	15	TRBJ2-1	TRBV7-7	TGTGCTAGCAGCTCCCGGATGGGCAGGGTAGATGAGCAGTTCTTC	CASSSRMGRVDEQFF
NA	NA	15	TRBJ2-1	TRBV19	TGTGCCAGTAGTATTTCCACTAGCCTAAACAATGAGCAGTTCTTC	CASSISTSLNNEQFF
TRBD2	NA	13	TRBJ2-7	TRBV2	TGTGCCAGCAGTGGGGGGGGGACCTACGAGCAGTACTTC	CASSGGGTYEQYF
NA	NA	13	TRBJ2-7	TRBV19	TGTGCCAGTATCGGTTCGGCAGGTCACGAGCAGTACTTC	CASIGSAGHEQYF
NA	NA	15	TRBJ2-2	TRBV6-4	TGTGCCAGCAGCCTAAGCGCGGAGCTATCCGGGGAGCTGTTTTTT	CASSLSAELSGELFF
TRBD1	NA	18	TRBJ1-6	TRBV30	TGTGCCTGGAGTGGGTCCGGGGACAGGGGTTCTCCCCAATTTACCCTCCACTTT	CAWSGSGDRGSPQFTLHF
TRBD2	NA	15	TRBJ2-3	TRBV15	TGTGCCACCAGCAGAGACGGGGGGGCGACAGATACGCAGTATTTT	CATSRDGGATDTQYF
TRBD2	NA	13	TRBJ2-3	TRBV27	TGTGCCAGCCTAGCGGGAGGTTCAGATACGCAGTATTTT	CASLAGGSDTQYF